A selection of T cell receptor beta chains follows, all from one sample in a study of T cells after yellow fever vaccination. A single record per CDR3 protein comes from TCRdb applying MiXCR to the 5' RACE reads. Among roughly 250,000 distinct CDR3 sequences listed, over 10% were seen once. This specimen was CD4+ T cells sorted from PBMCs, taken 45 days after the yellow fever booster vaccination. The receptors were sampled from a man younger than 45 who received the YFV17D yellow fever vaccine. The CDR3 runs from the conserved cysteine through the conserved F or W. D genes are given only for firm matches. Size values are once, few and many counts, or a class for expanded clones, and some rows have none.

15	NA	NA	TRBJ2-7	TRBV12-3/TRBV12-4	CASSLSWAGEYEQYF	TGTGCCAGCAGTTTATCCTGGGCAGGGGAGTACGAGCAGTACTTC
15	NA	few	TRBJ2-7	TRBV4-3	CASSPGTGFSGEQYF	TGCGCCAGCAGCCCGGGCACAGGGTTCTCTGGAGAGCAGTACTTC
14	NA	NA	TRBJ2-5	TRBV5-1	CASTRQEARETQYF	TGCGCCAGCACCAGACAGGAGGCCCGGGAGACCCAGTACTTC
14	NA	few	TRBJ2-1	TRBV25-1	CASSFIGGNNEQFF	TGTGCCAGCAGCTTTATTGGGGGTAACAATGAGCAGTTCTTC
14	NA	NA	TRBJ2-3	TRBV7-2	CASSFYPDYSTQYF	TGTGCCAGCAGCTTTTATCCAGACTACTCGACGCAGTATTTT
14	TRBD1	few	TRBJ2-5	TRBV20-1	CSARGDRGGETQYF	TGCAGTGCTAGAGGGGACAGGGGAGGAGAGACCCAGTACTTC
14	TRBD1	few	TRBJ2-5	TRBV20-1	CSASLGQTQETQYF	TGCAGTGCTAGCCTGGGACAGACCCAAGAGACCCAGTACTTC
15	NA	NA	TRBJ2-5	TRBV24-1	CATSEGGTTQETQYF	TGTGCCACCAGTGAAGGTGGGACAACACAAGAGACCCAGTACTTC
14	NA	NA	TRBJ2-5	TRBV5-1	CASSPSVRQETQYF	TGCGCCAGCAGCCCTAGCGTAAGACAAGAGACCCAGTACTTC
12	NA	few	TRBJ2-7	TRBV7-2	CASSLAQRQQYF	TGTGCCAGCAGCTTAGCTCAGAGACAGCAGTACTTC
15	NA	NA	TRBJ2-5	TRBV5-1	CASSSTQRRQETQYF	TGCGCCAGCAGCTCAACCCAACGGCGCCAAGAGACCCAGTACTTC
13	TRBD1	many	TRBJ1-4	TRBV20-1	CSASTGANEKLFF	TGCAGTGCTTCTACAGGGGCTAATGAAAAACTGTTTTTT
18	NA	few	TRBJ1-1	TRBV10-1	CASSEWAKVGNMNTEAFF	TGCGCCAGCAGTGAGTGGGCCAAGGTTGGGAATATGAACACTGAAGCTTTCTTT
15	TRBD2	few	TRBJ2-7	TRBV7-2	CASSLSSGNAYEQYF	TGTGCCAGCAGCTTATCTAGCGGGAACGCCTACGAGCAGTACTTC
15	NA	few	TRBJ2-3	TRBV7-8	CASSPSSAKGDTQYF	TGTGCCAGCAGCCCCTCTAGCGCAAAGGGGGATACGCAGTATTTT
15	TRBD2	few	TRBJ2-7	TRBV18	CASSPRGLAGDEQYF	TGTGCCAGCTCACCTCGGGGACTAGCGGGAGACGAGCAGTACTTC
15	NA	many	TRBJ2-7	TRBV5-6	CASSLVDASGYEQYF	TGTGCCAGCAGTTTAGTGGACGCATCGGGCTACGAGCAGTACTTC
17	TRBD2	NA	TRBJ2-3	TRBV18	CASSPGLAGVSTDTQYF	TGTGCCAGCTCACCAGGGCTAGCGGGAGTAAGCACAGATACGCAGTATTTT
18	TRBD1	NA	TRBJ1-6	TRBV27	CASTSLPYPGQSNSPLHF	TGTGCCAGCACTTCACTCCCGTATCCGGGACAGAGCAATTCACCCCTCCACTTT
13	TRBD1	few	TRBJ1-1	TRBV27	CASSRLQGRSAFF	TGTGCCAGCAGTAGACTACAGGGGCGGTCGGCTTTCTTT
18	TRBD2	NA	TRBJ2-1	TRBV20-1	CSARQSELLLAGGNEQFF	TGCAGTGCTAGACAATCTGAACTTCTCCTAGCGGGAGGAAATGAGCAGTTCTTC
13	NA	many	TRBJ2-7	TRBV20-1	CSARDTGLGEQYF	TGCAGTGCTAGAGATACAGGGTTGGGTGAGCAGTACTTC
15	TRBD1	NA	TRBJ2-5	TRBV27	CASSPDRARGETQYF	TGTGCCAGCAGTCCCGACAGGGCAAGAGGGGAGACCCAGTACTTC
16	TRBD2	NA	TRBJ2-2	TRBV5-1	CASSLIAGARTRELFF	TGCGCCAGCAGCTTGATAGCGGGCGCCAGGACCAGGGAGCTGTTTTTT
16	NA	many	TRBJ1-4	TRBV4-2	CASSQDIGRANEKLFF	TGTGCCAGCAGCCAAGATATCGGCAGGGCTAATGAAAAACTGTTTTTT
14	NA	few	TRBJ2-1	TRBV6-2/TRBV6-3	CASIRSRVGNEQFF	TGTGCCAGCATTCGCAGCCGGGTGGGGAATGAGCAGTTCTTC
16	NA	NA	TRBJ2-1	TRBV19	CASSMGGADQWVEQFF	TGTGCCAGTAGTATGGGGGGGGCCGACCAATGGGTTGAGCAGTTCTTC
15	NA	NA	TRBJ2-5	TRBV24-1	CATSDAQGGTETQYF	TGTGCCACCAGTGATGCACAGGGAGGGACGGAGACCCAGTACTTC
12	NA	NA	TRBJ2-5	TRBV10-3	CAISEGQETQYF	TGTGCCATCAGTGAGGGCCAAGAGACCCAGTACTTC
15	NA	NA	TRBJ2-3	TRBV25-1	CASSGDSYSTDTQYF	TGTGCCAGCAGTGGTGACAGTTATAGCACAGATACGCAGTATTTT
16	NA	few	TRBJ2-2	TRBV19	CASSRGNRAGTGELFF	TGTGCCAGCAGCAGAGGAAACAGGGCTGGCACCGGGGAGCTGTTTTTT
16	TRBD2	few	TRBJ2-1	TRBV20-1	CSARADASGRLNEQFF	TGCAGTGCTAGAGCCGACGCTAGCGGGAGACTTAATGAGCAGTTCTTC
15	NA	many	TRBJ2-1	TRBV20-1	CSAWSPGPGSNEQFF	TGCAGTGCCTGGTCCCCCGGGCCGGGGTCCAATGAGCAGTTCTTC
16	NA	few	TRBJ2-2	TRBV12-3/TRBV12-4	CASRPTGQRHTGELFF	TGTGCCAGCAGGCCTACAGGGCAACGGCACACCGGGGAGCTGTTTTTT
14	TRBD2	many	TRBJ2-7	TRBV29-1	CSVAVGTSGYEQYF	TGCAGCGTTGCGGTGGGGACTAGCGGCTACGAGCAGTACTTC
14	TRBD1	few	TRBJ2-2	TRBV10-3	CAISDRANTGELFF	TGTGCCATCTCGGACAGGGCAAACACCGGGGAGCTGTTTTTT
16	NA	few	TRBJ2-5	TRBV7-2	CASSLMVGRSLETQYF	TGTGCCAGCAGCTTAATGGTCGGGAGAAGTCTGGAGACCCAGTACTTC
15	NA	few	TRBJ2-7	TRBV5-8	CASSLDGRGSYEQYF	TGTGCCAGCAGCCTTGACGGCAGGGGCTCCTACGAGCAGTACTTC
14	TRBD1	few	TRBJ1-5	TRBV6-1	CASSSRQGDQPQHF	TGTGCCAGCAGCAGCCGACAGGGCGATCAGCCCCAGCATTTT
12	NA	NA	TRBJ2-5	TRBV7-2	CASSPPTETQYF	TGTGCCAGCAGCCCGCCCACGGAGACCCAGTACTTC
14	NA	few	TRBJ1-4	TRBV20-1	CSARSLLEVEKLFF	TGCAGTGCTAGGTCCTTGTTGGAGGTAGAAAAACTGTTTTTT
14	NA	few	TRBJ2-1	TRBV5-1	CASSVDTGNNEQFF	TGCGCCAGCAGCGTAGACACAGGAAACAATGAGCAGTTCTTC
14	NA	few	TRBJ2-7	TRBV4-2	CASSRLLKAYEQYF	TGTGCCAGCAGCAGACTGTTGAAGGCCTACGAGCAGTACTTC
12	NA	few	TRBJ2-1	TRBV4-2	CASSGGSVEQFF	TGTGCCAGCAGCGGAGGGTCCGTCGAGCAGTTCTTC
14	TRBD1	few	TRBJ1-2	TRBV6-1	CASRSGQGNYGYTF	TGTGCCAGCAGGTCGGGACAGGGAAACTATGGCTACACCTTC
15	NA	few	TRBJ2-1	TRBV20-1	CSASEFGLTYNEQFF	TGCAGTGCTAGCGAGTTTGGACTGACCTACAATGAGCAGTTCTTC
15	NA	few	TRBJ2-3	TRBV5-5	CASSSPADGMDTQYF	TGTGCCAGCAGCTCTCCCGCCGACGGAATGGATACGCAGTATTTT
14	NA	few	TRBJ1-5	TRBV11-3	CASSSFRRYQPQHF	TGTGCCAGCAGCTCTTTCCGTAGGTATCAGCCCCAGCATTTT
15	NA	few	TRBJ2-7	TRBV4-3	CASSHMSDVSYEQYF	TGCGCCAGCAGCCACATGTCGGACGTTTCCTACGAGCAGTACTTC
16	NA	NA	TRBJ1-1	TRBV7-8	CASSSRAGPGRTEAFF	TGTGCCAGCAGCTCCAGAGCGGGCCCTGGGCGCACTGAAGCTTTCTTT
14	TRBD2	few	TRBJ2-1	TRBV20-1	CSAFRTSGINEQFF	TGCAGTGCCTTTAGGACTAGCGGAATTAATGAGCAGTTCTTC
15	NA	NA	TRBJ2-4	TRBV5-6	CASSPVVSAKNIQYF	TGTGCCAGCAGCCCTGTGGTGTCGGCCAAAAACATTCAGTACTTC
15	TRBD1	many	TRBJ2-1	TRBV7-6	CASSGGQGGYNEQFF	TGTGCCAGCAGCGGTGGACAGGGCGGCTACAATGAGCAGTTCTTC
22	NA	few	TRBJ2-1	TRBV6-8	CASSYNPPWKLAWPIPYNEQFF	TGTGCCAGCAGTTATAATCCTCCATGGAAGTTGGCCTGGCCAATCCCCTACAATGAGCAGTTCTTC
15	NA	few	TRBJ2-7	TRBV4-3	CASSQVVDFYNEQYF	TGCGCCAGCAGCCAAGTTGTCGACTTTTACAACGAGCAGTACTTC
14	TRBD2	few	TRBJ2-5	TRBV7-2	CASSPGLAQETQYF	TGTGCCAGCAGCCCCGGACTAGCGCAAGAGACCCAGTACTTC
14	NA	NA	TRBJ2-4	TRBV4-3	CASSQDQATGIQYF	TGCGCCAGCAGCCAAGATCAGGCCACGGGCATTCAGTACTTC
15	NA	few	TRBJ2-7	TRBV29-1	CSVVRADTHLYEQYF	TGCAGCGTTGTTCGGGCAGATACCCACCTCTACGAGCAGTACTTC